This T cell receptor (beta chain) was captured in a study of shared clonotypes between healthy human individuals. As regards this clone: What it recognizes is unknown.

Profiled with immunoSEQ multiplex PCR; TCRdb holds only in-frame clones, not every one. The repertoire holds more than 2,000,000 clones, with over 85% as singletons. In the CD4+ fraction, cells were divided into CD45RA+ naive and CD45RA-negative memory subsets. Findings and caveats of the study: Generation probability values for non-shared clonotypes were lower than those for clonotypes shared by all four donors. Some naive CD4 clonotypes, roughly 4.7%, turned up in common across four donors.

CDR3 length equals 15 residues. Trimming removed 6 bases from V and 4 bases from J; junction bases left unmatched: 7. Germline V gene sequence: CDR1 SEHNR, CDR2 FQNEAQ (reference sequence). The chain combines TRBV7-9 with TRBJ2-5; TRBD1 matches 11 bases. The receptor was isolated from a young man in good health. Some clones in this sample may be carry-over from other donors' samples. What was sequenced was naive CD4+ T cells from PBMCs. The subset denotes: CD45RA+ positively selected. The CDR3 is CASRGGQGARETQYF. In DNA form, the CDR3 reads TGTGCCAGCAGAGGAGGACAGGGGGCGAGAGAGACCCAGTACTTC. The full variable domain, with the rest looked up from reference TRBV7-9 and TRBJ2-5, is DTGVSQNPRHKITKRGQNVTFRCDPISEHNRLYWYRQTLGQGPEFLTYFQNEAQLEKSRLLSDRFSAERPKGSFSTLEIQRTEQGDSAMYLCASRGGQGARETQYFGPGTRLLVL.